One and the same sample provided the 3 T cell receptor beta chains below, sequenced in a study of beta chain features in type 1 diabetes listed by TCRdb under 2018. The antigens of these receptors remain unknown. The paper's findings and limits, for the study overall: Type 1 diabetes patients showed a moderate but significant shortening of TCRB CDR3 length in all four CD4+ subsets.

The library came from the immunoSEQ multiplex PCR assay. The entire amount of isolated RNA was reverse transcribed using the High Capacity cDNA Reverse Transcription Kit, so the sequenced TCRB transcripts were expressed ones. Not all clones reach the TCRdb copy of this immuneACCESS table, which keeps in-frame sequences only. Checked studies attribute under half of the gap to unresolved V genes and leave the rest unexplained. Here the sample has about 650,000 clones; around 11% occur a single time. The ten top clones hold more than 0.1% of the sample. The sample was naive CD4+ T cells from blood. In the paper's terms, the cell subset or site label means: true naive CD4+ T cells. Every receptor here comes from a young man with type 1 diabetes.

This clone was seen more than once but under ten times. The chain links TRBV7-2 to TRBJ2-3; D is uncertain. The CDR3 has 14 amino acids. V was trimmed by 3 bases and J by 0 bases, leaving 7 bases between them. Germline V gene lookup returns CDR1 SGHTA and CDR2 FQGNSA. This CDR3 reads CASSFRPSTDTQYF. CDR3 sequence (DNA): TGTGCCAGCAGCTTCCGACCTAGCACAGATACGCAGTATTTT.

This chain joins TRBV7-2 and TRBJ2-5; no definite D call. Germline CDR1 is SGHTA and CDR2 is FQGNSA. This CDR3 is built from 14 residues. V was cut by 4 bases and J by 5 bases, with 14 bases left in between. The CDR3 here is CASSSQQVRETQYF. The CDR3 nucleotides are TGTGCCAGCAGCTCTCAGCAGGTGCGGGAGACCCAGTACTTC.

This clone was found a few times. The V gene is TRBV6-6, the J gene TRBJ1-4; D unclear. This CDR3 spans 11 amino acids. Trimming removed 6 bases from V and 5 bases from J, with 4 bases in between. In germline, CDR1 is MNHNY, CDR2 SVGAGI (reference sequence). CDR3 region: CASRKNEKLFF. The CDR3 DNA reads TGTGCCAGCAGGAAGAATGAAAAACTGTTTTTT.